Here is one T cell receptor (beta chain) with its context. Its cognate antigen is unknown. The sample is drawn from a study of cytomegalovirus exposure and HLA in healthy donors. Study summary: Assignment to the Caucasian-associated ancestry cluster applied to 75% to 85% of the approximately 380 genotyped donors. Study results and caveats: The study recorded around 160 TCR beta chains that were cytomegalovirus-associated. According to a later analysis, most TCR beta chains associated with CMV appeared HLA-restricted.

The CDR3 totals 11 residues. Germline lookup yields CDR1 MNHNS and CDR2 SASEGT. V was trimmed by 6 bases and J by 7 bases, leaving 6 bases between them. PCR was performed using 60 Vbeta and 13 Jbeta primers. Clones were sequenced by immunoSEQ multiplex PCR, and TCRdb holds only the in-frame ones, with some missing. The table includes about 160,000 clones, about three quarters detected once. The sequencing sample was made of PBMCs. This receptor was obtained from a young woman in good health and CMV-seronegative. This chain connects TRBV6-1 to TRBJ2-2; no clear D. CDR3 region: CASRPSGELFF. The CDR3 bases are TGTGCCAGCAGGCCGAGCGGGGAGCTGTTTTTT.